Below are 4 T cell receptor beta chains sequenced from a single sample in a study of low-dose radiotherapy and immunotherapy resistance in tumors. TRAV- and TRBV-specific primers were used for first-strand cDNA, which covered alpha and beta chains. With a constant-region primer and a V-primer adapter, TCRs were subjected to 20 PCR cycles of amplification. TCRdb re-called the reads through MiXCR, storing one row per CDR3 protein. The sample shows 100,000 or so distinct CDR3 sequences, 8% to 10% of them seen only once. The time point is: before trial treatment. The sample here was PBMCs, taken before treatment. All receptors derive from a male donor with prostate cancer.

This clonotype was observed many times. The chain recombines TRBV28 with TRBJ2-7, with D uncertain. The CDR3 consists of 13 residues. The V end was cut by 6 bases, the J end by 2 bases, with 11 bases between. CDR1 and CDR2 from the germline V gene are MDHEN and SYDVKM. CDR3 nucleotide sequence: TGTGCCAGCAGACCTACAAGCACCTACGAGCAGTACTTC. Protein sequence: CASRPTSTYEQYF. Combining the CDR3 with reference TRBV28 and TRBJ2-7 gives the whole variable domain DVKVTQSSRYLVKRTGEKVFLECVQDMDHENMFWYRQDPGLGLRLIYFSYDVKMKEKGDIPEGYSVSREKKERFSLILESASTNQTSMYLCASRPTSTYEQYFGPGTRLTVT.

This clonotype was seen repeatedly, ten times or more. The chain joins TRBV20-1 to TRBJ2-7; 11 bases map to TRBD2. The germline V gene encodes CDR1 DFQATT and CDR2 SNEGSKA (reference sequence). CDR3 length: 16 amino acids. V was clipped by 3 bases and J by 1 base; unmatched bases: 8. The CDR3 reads CSASGVAGGASYEQYF. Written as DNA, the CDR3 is TGCAGTGCTAGTGGGGTAGCGGGAGGGGCTTCCTACGAGCAGTACTTC.

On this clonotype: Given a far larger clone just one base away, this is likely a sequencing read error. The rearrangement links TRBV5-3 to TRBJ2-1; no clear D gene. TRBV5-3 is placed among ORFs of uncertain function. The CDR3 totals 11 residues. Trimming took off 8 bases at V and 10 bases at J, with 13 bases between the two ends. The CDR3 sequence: CASGSAEEQFF. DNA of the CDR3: TGTGCCAGCGGCTCGGCAGAAGAGCAGTTCTTC.

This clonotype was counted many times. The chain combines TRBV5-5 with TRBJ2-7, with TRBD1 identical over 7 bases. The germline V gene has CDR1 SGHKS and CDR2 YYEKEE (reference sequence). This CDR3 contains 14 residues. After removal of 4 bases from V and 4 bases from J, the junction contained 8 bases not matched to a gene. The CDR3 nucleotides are TGTGCCAGCAGCCGGGCCGGGACAGCGTACGAGCAGTACTTC. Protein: CASSRAGTAYEQYF.